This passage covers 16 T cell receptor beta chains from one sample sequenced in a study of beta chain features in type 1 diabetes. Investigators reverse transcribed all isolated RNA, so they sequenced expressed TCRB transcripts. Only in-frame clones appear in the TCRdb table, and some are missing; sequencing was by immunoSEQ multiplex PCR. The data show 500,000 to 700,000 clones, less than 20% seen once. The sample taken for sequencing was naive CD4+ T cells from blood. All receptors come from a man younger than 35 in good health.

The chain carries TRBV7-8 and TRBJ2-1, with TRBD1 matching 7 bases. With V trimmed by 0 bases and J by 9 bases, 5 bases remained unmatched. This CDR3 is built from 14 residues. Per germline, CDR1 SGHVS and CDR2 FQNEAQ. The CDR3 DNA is TGTGCCAGCAGCTTAGCCGACAGGGTTGGTGAGCAGTTCTTC. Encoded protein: CASSLADRVGEQFF.

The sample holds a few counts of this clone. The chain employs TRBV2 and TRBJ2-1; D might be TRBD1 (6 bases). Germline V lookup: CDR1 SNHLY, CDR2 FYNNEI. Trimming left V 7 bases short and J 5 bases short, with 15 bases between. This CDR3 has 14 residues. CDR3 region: CASKSSGQHNEQFF. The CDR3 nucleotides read TGTGCCAGCAAATCCTCCGGACAGCACAATGAGCAGTTCTTC.

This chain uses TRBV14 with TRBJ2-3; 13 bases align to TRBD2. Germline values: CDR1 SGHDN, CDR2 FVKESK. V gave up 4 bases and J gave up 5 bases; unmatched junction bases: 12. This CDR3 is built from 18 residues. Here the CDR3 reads CASSRRRTSGGPGDTQYF. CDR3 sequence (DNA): TGTGCCAGCAGCCGCAGGAGGACTAGCGGGGGTCCTGGAGATACGCAGTATTTT.

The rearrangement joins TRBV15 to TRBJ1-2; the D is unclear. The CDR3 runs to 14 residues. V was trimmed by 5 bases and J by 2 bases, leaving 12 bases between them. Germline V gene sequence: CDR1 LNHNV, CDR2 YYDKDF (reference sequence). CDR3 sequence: CATSVMRLNYGYTF. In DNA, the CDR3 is TGTGCCACCAGCGTAATGCGACTGAACTATGGCTACACCTTC.

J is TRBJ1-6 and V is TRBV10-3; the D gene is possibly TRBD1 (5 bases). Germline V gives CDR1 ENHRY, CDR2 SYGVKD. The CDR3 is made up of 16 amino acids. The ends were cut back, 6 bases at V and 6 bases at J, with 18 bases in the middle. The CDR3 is CAISAGTSRGNSPLHF. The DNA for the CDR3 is TGTGCCATCAGCGCCGGGACCTCCCGGGGTAATTCACCCCTCCACTTT.

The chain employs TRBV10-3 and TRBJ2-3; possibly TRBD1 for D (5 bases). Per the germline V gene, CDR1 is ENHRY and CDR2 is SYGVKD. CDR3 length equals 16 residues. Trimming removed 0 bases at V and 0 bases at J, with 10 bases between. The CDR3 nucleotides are TGTGCCATCAGTGAGTCGCGGACACTTAGCACAGATACGCAGTATTTT. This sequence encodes CAISESRTLSTDTQYF.

In DNA form, the CDR3 reads TGTGCCAGCAGCTCTGATCAGGGAGGCTACGAGCAGTACTTC. It specifies CASSSDQGGYEQYF. The rearrangement joins TRBV5-4 to TRBJ2-7; the D gene is possibly TRBD2 (6 bases). The CDR3 runs 14 residues. CDR1 and CDR2 from the germline V gene are SGHNT and YYREEE (reference sequence). Trimming left V 3 bases short and J 3 bases short, with 13 bases between.

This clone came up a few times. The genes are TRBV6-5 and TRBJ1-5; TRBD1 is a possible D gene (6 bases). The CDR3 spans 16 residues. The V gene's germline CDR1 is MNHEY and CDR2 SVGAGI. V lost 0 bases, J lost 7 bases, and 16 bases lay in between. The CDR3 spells CASSYSSGLQGQPQHF. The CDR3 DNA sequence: TGTGCCAGCAGTTACTCGTCCGGCCTACAGGGCCAGCCCCAGCATTTT.

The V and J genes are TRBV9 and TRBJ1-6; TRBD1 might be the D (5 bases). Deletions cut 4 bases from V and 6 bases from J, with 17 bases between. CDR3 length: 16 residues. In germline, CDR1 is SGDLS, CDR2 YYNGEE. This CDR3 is CASSPTPGTANSPLHF. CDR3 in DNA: TGTGCCAGCAGCCCCACCCCAGGGACGGCTAATTCACCCCTCCACTTT.

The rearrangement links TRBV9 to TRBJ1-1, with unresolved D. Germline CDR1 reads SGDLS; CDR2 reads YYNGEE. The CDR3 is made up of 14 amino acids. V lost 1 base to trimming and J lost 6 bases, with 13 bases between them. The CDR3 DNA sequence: TGTGCCAGCAGCGTACCCACCCTTGGCCCTGAAGCTTTCTTT. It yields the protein CASSVPTLGPEAFF.

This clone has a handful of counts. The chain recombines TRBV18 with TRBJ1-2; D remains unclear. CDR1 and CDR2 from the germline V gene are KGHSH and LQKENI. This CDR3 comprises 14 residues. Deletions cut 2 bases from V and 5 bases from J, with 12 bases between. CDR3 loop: CASSPLREIYGYTF. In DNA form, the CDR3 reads TGTGCCAGCTCACCATTAAGGGAGATATATGGCTACACCTTC.

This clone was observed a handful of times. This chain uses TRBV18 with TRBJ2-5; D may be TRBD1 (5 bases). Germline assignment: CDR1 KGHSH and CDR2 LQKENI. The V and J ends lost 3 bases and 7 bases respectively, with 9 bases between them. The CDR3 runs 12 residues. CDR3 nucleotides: TGTGCCAGCTCACCGGGAACAGGGACCCAGTACTTC. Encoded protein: CASSPGTGTQYF.

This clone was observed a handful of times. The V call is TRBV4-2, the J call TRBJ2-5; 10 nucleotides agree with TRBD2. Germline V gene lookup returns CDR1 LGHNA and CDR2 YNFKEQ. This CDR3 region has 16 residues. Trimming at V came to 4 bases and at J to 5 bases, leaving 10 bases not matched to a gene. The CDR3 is CASSRPSTSGFETQYF. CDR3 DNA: TGTGCCAGCAGCCGGCCCTCGACTAGCGGGTTTGAGACCCAGTACTTC.

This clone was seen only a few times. The CDR3 nucleotides are TGCAGCGTCCCCCAGGGCGGGGCCGGGGAGCTGTTTTTT. This encodes CSVPQGGAGELFF. The chain joins TRBV29-1 to TRBJ2-2; perhaps TRBD2 as D (6 bases). V lost 6 bases and J lost 6, with 14 bases in between. Looked up from germline, CDR1 is SQVTM and CDR2 is ANQGSEA. The CDR3 contains 13 residues.

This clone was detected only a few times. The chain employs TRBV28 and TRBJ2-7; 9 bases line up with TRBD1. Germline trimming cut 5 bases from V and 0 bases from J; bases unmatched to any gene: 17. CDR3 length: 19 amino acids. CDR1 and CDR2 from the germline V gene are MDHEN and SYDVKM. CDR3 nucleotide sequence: TGTGCCAGCAGTCCAGGACAGGGGCGTCACCAAATTAGCTCCTACGAGCAGTACTTC. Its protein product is CASSPGQGRHQISSYEQYF.

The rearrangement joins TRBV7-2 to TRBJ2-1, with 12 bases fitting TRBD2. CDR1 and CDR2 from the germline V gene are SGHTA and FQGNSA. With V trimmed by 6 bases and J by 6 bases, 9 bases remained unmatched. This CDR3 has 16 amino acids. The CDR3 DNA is TGTGCCAGCAGAGCTGCTCTAGCGGGGGGGCCCAATGAGCAGTTCTTC. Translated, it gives CASRAALAGGPNEQFF.